Sequencing of this TCR beta chain was carried out in a study of T-cell memory formation after mild COVID-19. Whole-study context: There were largely donor-specific TCR clusters.

It was 5'RACE with constant-segment primers that produced the TCR alpha and TCR beta cDNA libraries, which carried sample barcodes and UMIs. TCRdb analysed the 5' RACE reads with MiXCR anew, one entry per CDR3 protein. The sample includes 540,000 or so distinct CDR3 sequences, around 20% seen only once; the top ten take about an eighth. This clonotype has only a few counts. CDR1 and CDR2 (germline): MGHDK, SYGVNS. Between the trimmed V and J ends, which lost 2 bases and 4 bases, there was a span of 11 bases. The CDR3 consists of 14 residues. The genes are TRBV25-1 and TRBJ2-5; either TRBD1 or TRBD2 may supply D (5 bases each). Input material: PBMCs or a T cell subset sorted from them (not recorded which). The clonotype was recovered from an adult woman who had mild COVID-19 (a few samples of this study predate the infection). Cell type and time point are not known. CDR3 nucleotide sequence: TGTGCCAGCAGTGAACCCCAGGGAGCAGAGACCCAGTACTTC. Its translation is CASSEPQGAETQYF.